This T cell receptor (beta chain) derives from a study of a mutant IDH1 vaccine in newly diagnosed glioma. Background on the study: The start of vaccination came 4-6 weeks after radiotherapy alone, or with temozolomide cycles.

This CDR3 contains 13 residues. V was shortened by 4 bases and J by 2 bases, with 9 bases between the two germline ends. Germline CDR1 SGHRS, CDR2 YFSETQ. Sample time point: week 47, end of study. Vaccination comprised doses that each held 300 ug of mutant IDH1 20-mer peptide, plus topical imiquimod. For this clone: The antigen remains undetermined.

Clones were sequenced by immunoSEQ multiplex PCR, and TCRdb holds only the in-frame ones, with some missing. The sample has fewer than 35,000 clones; 80% to 85% are singletons. Sequenced material: PBMCs, taken from a glioma patient whose treatment included an IDH1 peptide vaccine. The TCR originated in a man younger than 40 with glioma. The chain combines TRBV5-1 with TRBJ1-2; maybe TRBD1 (5 bases). The CDR3 sequence: CASSPTENYGYTF. The CDR3 nucleotides are TGCGCCAGCAGCCCGACAGAGAACTATGGCTACACCTTC.